This is a list of T cell receptor beta chains from one sample in a study of blood T cell repertoires in COVID-19. Sequenced by immunoSEQ multiplex PCR; TCRdb stores in-frame clones only, minus some. The sample yields roughly 400,000 clones, less than 95% seen once. The sequencing input was PBMCs or T cells enriched from blood (not recorded which). Source of these receptors: a man aged 18 to 35 who had recovered from COVID-19. The CDR3 runs from the conserved cysteine through the conserved F or W. Each record gives: CDR3 length, clone size, D gene, V gene, J gene, CDR3 DNA, CDR3 protein. D genes are given only for firm matches. Rows may omit the clone size; those that give it use once, few, many or a size class.

CDR3 length: 13
clone size: once
D gene: NA
V gene: TRBV9
J gene: TRBJ1-2
CDR3 DNA: TGTGCCAGCAGCGTAGAGGGGGTCTATGGCTACACCTTC
CDR3 protein: CASSVEGVYGYTF

CDR3 length: 12
clone size: NA
D gene: NA
V gene: TRBV2
J gene: TRBJ1-1
CDR3 DNA: TGTGCCAGCAGTGTGGTACAGGGTCGGTCTTTCTTT
CDR3 protein: CASSVVQGRSFF

CDR3 length: 16
clone size: NA
D gene: TRBD1
V gene: TRBV24-1
J gene: TRBJ1-5
CDR3 DNA: TGTGCCACCAGTGATCAACCTGACAGGGAGGATCAGCCCCAGCATTTT
CDR3 protein: CATSDQPDREDQPQHF

CDR3 length: 17
clone size: NA
D gene: NA
V gene: TRBV7-9
J gene: TRBJ2-4
CDR3 DNA: TGTGCCAGCAGCTTAGATGCACAGCCATTGGCCAAAAACATTCAGTACTTC
CDR3 protein: CASSLDAQPLAKNIQYF

CDR3 length: 13
clone size: few
D gene: NA
V gene: TRBV28
J gene: TRBJ2-7
CDR3 DNA: TGTGCCAGCAGTTTATTCGTCGGCTACGAGCAGTACTTC
CDR3 protein: CASSLFVGYEQYF

CDR3 length: 17
clone size: once
D gene: NA
V gene: TRBV21-1
J gene: TRBJ2-4
CDR3 DNA: TGTGCCAGCAGCGCCCGCCAGACAGGGGTGGCCAAAAACATTCAGTACTTC
CDR3 protein: CASSARQTGVAKNIQYF

CDR3 length: 16
clone size: NA
D gene: TRBD2
V gene: TRBV28
J gene: TRBJ2-5
CDR3 DNA: TGTGCCAGCAGCAATCTCAAGAGCGGGAGACAAGAGACCCAGTACTTC
CDR3 protein: CASSNLKSGRQETQYF

CDR3 length: 14
clone size: NA
D gene: NA
V gene: TRBV9
J gene: TRBJ1-1
CDR3 DNA: TGTGCCAGCAGCCCGACACCCATTCCGTCTGAAGCTTTCTTT
CDR3 protein: CASSPTPIPSEAFF

CDR3 length: 17
clone size: NA
D gene: TRBD1
V gene: TRBV10-3
J gene: TRBJ1-2
CDR3 DNA: TGTGCCATCAGCGCCGGGACAGGGGGCGGGTTTGGCTATGGCTACACCTTC
CDR3 protein: CAISAGTGGGFGYGYTF

CDR3 length: 15
clone size: NA
D gene: TRBD2
V gene: TRBV5-5
J gene: TRBJ2-5
CDR3 DNA: TGTGCCAGCAGCTGGACTAGCGGGAGTGGGGAGACCCAGTACTTC
CDR3 protein: CASSWTSGSGETQYF

CDR3 length: 14
clone size: NA
D gene: NA
V gene: TRBV2
J gene: TRBJ1-2
CDR3 DNA: TGTGCCAGCAGTGAACCTGGGGGCTCCTATGGCTACACCTTC
CDR3 protein: CASSEPGGSYGYTF

CDR3 length: 16
clone size: NA
D gene: TRBD1
V gene: TRBV6-5
J gene: TRBJ1-2
CDR3 DNA: TGTGCCAGCAGTTACGGAGGCCGACAGGGGGACTATGGCTACACCTTC
CDR3 protein: CASSYGGRQGDYGYTF

CDR3 length: 16
clone size: NA
D gene: TRBD2
V gene: TRBV5-4
J gene: TRBJ2-1
CDR3 DNA: TGTGCCAGCAGCTTGGAAGCGGGAGGACCTCGAAAGGAGCAGTTCTTC
CDR3 protein: CASSLEAGGPRKEQFF

CDR3 length: 12
clone size: NA
D gene: NA
V gene: TRBV29-1
J gene: TRBJ1-2
CDR3 DNA: TGCAGCGTTCCATCGGGGTTGAATGGCTACACCTTC
CDR3 protein: CSVPSGLNGYTF

CDR3 length: 15
clone size: NA
D gene: NA
V gene: TRBV5-4
J gene: TRBJ2-1
CDR3 DNA: TGTGCCAGCAGCAAACAGGGTTCCGAGGGGCATGAGCAGTTCTTC
CDR3 protein: CASSKQGSEGHEQFF

CDR3 length: 15
clone size: NA
D gene: TRBD2
V gene: TRBV4-2
J gene: TRBJ2-7
CDR3 DNA: TGTGCCAGCAGCCTTGGACTAGCGGGGTCCTACGAGCAGTACTTC
CDR3 protein: CASSLGLAGSYEQYF

CDR3 length: 14
clone size: NA
D gene: NA
V gene: TRBV18
J gene: TRBJ1-2
CDR3 DNA: TGTGCCAGCTCACCAAGTCGGCTCGGGGTTGGCTACACCTTC
CDR3 protein: CASSPSRLGVGYTF

CDR3 length: 17
clone size: NA
D gene: NA
V gene: TRBV4-1
J gene: TRBJ2-7
CDR3 DNA: TGCGCCAGCAGCCAAGATCCACCCGGACTGCACTCCTACGAGCAGTACTTC
CDR3 protein: CASSQDPPGLHSYEQYF

CDR3 length: 15
clone size: NA
D gene: TRBD1
V gene: TRBV11-2
J gene: TRBJ2-3
CDR3 DNA: TGTGCCAGCAGCTTAAGGACAGGGGCGGAAGATACGCAGTATTTT
CDR3 protein: CASSLRTGAEDTQYF

CDR3 length: 18
clone size: NA
D gene: NA
V gene: TRBV15
J gene: TRBJ2-1
CDR3 DNA: TGTGCCACCAGCGGAGGGTCTAAAGCTCTGTCGTCCTACAATGAGCAGTTCTTC
CDR3 protein: CATSGGSKALSSYNEQFF

CDR3 length: 15
clone size: NA
D gene: TRBD1
V gene: TRBV18
J gene: TRBJ2-1
CDR3 DNA: TGTGCCAGCTCACCCGGGACAGGTGCCTACAATGAGCAGTTCTTC
CDR3 protein: CASSPGTGAYNEQFF

CDR3 length: 16
clone size: NA
D gene: NA
V gene: TRBV27
J gene: TRBJ1-3
CDR3 DNA: TGTGCCAGCAGTCCAAAACAGGGTTCCGCTGGAAACACCATATATTTT
CDR3 protein: CASSPKQGSAGNTIYF

CDR3 length: 13
clone size: NA
D gene: TRBD2
V gene: TRBV10-2
J gene: TRBJ2-7
CDR3 DNA: TGCGCCAGCACCCTCAGCGGGGGGGGCTTGCAGTACTTC
CDR3 protein: CASTLSGGGLQYF

CDR3 length: 14
clone size: NA
D gene: TRBD2
V gene: TRBV13
J gene: TRBJ2-7
CDR3 DNA: TGTGCCAGCAGCCTAGGACTAGCAGCCTACGAGCAGTACTTC
CDR3 protein: CASSLGLAAYEQYF

CDR3 length: 15
clone size: NA
D gene: TRBD1
V gene: TRBV28
J gene: TRBJ2-3
CDR3 DNA: TGTGCCAGCGGTGCTCAGGGACAGGGGGCTTCTACGCAGTATTTT
CDR3 protein: CASGAQGQGASTQYF

CDR3 length: 16
clone size: NA
D gene: TRBD1
V gene: TRBV19
J gene: TRBJ1-4
CDR3 DNA: TGTGCCAGTAGCTTAACAGGGGATCCGACTAATGAAAAACTGTTTTTT
CDR3 protein: CASSLTGDPTNEKLFF